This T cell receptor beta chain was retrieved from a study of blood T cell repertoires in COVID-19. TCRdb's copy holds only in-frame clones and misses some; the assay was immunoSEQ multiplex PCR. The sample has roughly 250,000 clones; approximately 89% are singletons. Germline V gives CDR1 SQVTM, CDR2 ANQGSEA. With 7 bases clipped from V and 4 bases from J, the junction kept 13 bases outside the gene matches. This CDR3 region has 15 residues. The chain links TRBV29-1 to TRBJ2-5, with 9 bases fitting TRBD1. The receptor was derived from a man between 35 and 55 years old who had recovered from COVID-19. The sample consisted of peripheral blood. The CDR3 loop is CSATLGQGVGETQYF. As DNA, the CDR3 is TGCAGCGCCACTTTGGGACAGGGAGTAGGAGAGACCCAGTACTTC.